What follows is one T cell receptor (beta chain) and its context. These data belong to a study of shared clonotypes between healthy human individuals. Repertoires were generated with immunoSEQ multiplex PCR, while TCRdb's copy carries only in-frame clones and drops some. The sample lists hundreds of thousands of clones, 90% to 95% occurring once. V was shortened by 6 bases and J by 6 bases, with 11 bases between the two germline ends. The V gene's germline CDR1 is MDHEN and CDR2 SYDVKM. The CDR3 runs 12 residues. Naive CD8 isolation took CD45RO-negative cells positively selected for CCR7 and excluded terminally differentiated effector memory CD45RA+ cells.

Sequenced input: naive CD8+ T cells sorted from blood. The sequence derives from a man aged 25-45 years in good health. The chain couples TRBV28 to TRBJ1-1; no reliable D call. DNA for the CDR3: TGTGCCAGCAGGGAACAAGGACCTGAAGCTTTCTTT. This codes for CASREQGPEAFF.